The 10 T cell receptor beta chains in this list originate from one sample, sequenced in a study of CD8+CD57+ T cells in acquired aplastic anemia. TCR beta VDJ and CDR3 profiling used genomic DNA as template. TCRdb re-called the reads through MiXCR, storing one row per CDR3 protein. The data contain 40,000 to 45,000 distinct CDR3 sequences, approximately 67% of them seen just once; the ten biggest clones take up under 25%. Source material: sorted CD4+, CD8+, or CD8+CD57+ T cells (not recorded which) from PBMCs. These receptors all stem from a human donor in good health, serving as a control.

This clonotype was seen more than once but under ten times. This chain joins TRBV10-3 and TRBJ2-7; D is ambiguous. The V end lost 5 bases, the J end lost 7 bases, and 12 bases lay between the germline ends. The CDR3 extends over 12 amino acids. Germline-derived CDR1 and CDR2 are ENHRY and SYGVKD. The CDR3 nucleotides are TGTGCCATCAGTTCAGGATTGGGGGAGCAGTACTTC. Its translation: CAISSGLGEQYF.

The chain is built from TRBV7-9 and TRBJ2-1; 9 bases map to TRBD1. This CDR3 region has 12 residues. Germline V gene sequence: CDR1 SEHNR, CDR2 FQNEAQ (reference sequence). V lost 4 bases, J lost 9 bases, and 1 base stayed unmatched. CDR3 region: CASSSTGGEQFF. For the CDR3, the DNA is TGTGCCAGCAGCTCGACAGGGGGTGAGCAGTTCTTC.

The V and J genes are TRBV10-3 and TRBJ1-2; tentatively, D is TRBD1 (5 bases). The CDR3 spans 13 residues. Germline V gives CDR1 ENHRY, CDR2 SYGVKD. V was cut by 2 bases and J by 6 bases, with 10 bases left in between. The CDR3 reads CAISEGGRDGYTF. The CDR3 coding sequence is TGTGCCATCAGTGAGGGGGGGAGGGATGGCTACACCTTC.

The rearrangement links TRBV2 to TRBJ2-5, with a possible D match to TRBD2 (6 bases). Germline V lookup: CDR1 SNHLY, CDR2 FYNNEI. V lost 6 bases and J lost 7, with 12 bases in between. This CDR3 has 12 amino acids. CDR3 sequence reads: CASREGSRTQYF. The CDR3 DNA reads as TGTGCCAGCAGGGAGGGTAGTAGGACCCAGTACTTC.

As for this clonotype: Compared with germline, one end of the junction differs, possibly owing to a read error. The chain couples TRBV7-9 to TRBJ2-1; D gene unclear. The CDR3 is 12 residues long. In germline, CDR1 is SEHNR, CDR2 FQNEAQ (reference sequence). CDR3 bases: TGTGCCAGCAGCTTAGACTACAGTGAGCAGCTCTTC. Its protein is CASSLDYSEQLF.

This chain joins TRBV11-2 and TRBJ1-4; 7 nucleotides align to TRBD1. CDR3 size: 16 residues. The V segment lost 5 bases and the J segment 5 bases; nucleotides outside the gene matches: 11. Germline CDR1 and CDR2: SGHAT and FQNNGV. In DNA form, the CDR3 reads TGTGCCAGCAGCCGACGCCGGACAGGATCAAATGAAAAACTGTTTTTT. Encoded protein: CASSRRRTGSNEKLFF.

V gene TRBV15 combines with J gene TRBJ2-3; D is ambiguous. The CDR3 is made up of 13 amino acids. The germline V gene encodes CDR1 LNHNV and CDR2 YYDKDF (reference sequence). Trimming left V 5 bases short and J 4 bases short, with 10 bases between. CDR3 sequence (DNA): TGTGCCACCAGCCCCCAAGCTGCAGATACGCAGTATTTT. Amino acid sequence: CATSPQAADTQYF.

This clonotype was seen repeatedly, ten times or more. The rearrangement uses TRBV6-1 and TRBJ2-1, with 7 bases lining up with TRBD1. CDR1 and CDR2 from the germline V gene are MNHNS and SASEGT. The ends lost 1 base at V and 8 bases at J; junction bases unmatched: 5. CDR3 size: 14 residues. CDR3 in DNA: TGTGCCAGCAGTGAAGGAGAGGGGGCCGATGAGCAGTTCTTC. Translating it yields CASSEGEGADEQFF.

The chain recombines TRBV19 with TRBJ2-6; 7 bases align to TRBD1. CDR3 length: 14 amino acids. Germline V gene data show CDR1 as LNHDA and CDR2 as SQIVND (reference sequence). V shed 3 bases and J 4 bases; nucleotides not matched to a gene: 0. CDR3 DNA sequence: TGTGCCAGTAGTATGGGACAGGGGGCCAACGTCCTGACTTTC. This gives the protein CASSMGQGANVLTF. The whole variable domain, remainder taken from reference TRBV19 and TRBJ2-6, is DGGITQSPKYLFRKEGQNVTLSCEQNLNHDAMYWYRQDPGQGLRLIYYSQIVNDFQKGDIAEGYSVSREKKESFPLTVTSAQKNPTAFYLCASSMGQGANVLTFGAGSRLTVL.

The J gene is TRBJ2-3, the V gene TRBV7-3; possibly TRBD2 for D (5 bases). This CDR3 spans 15 amino acids. Germline CDR1 SGHTA, CDR2 FQGTGA. V was trimmed by 2 bases and J by 2 bases, leaving 11 bases between them. The CDR3 sequence: CASSLEGRNTDTQYF. CDR3 coding DNA: TGTGCCAGCAGCTTAGAGGGTAGGAACACAGATACGCAGTATTTT.